This passage covers 10 T cell receptor beta chains from one sample sequenced in a study of T cells in Graves' hyperthyroidism and ophthalmopathy. It was RNA transcripts that yielded the amplified TCR beta CDR3 regions. Carried out on the TCR CDR3, a first-round RT-PCR used the HTBI primer set. Each CDR3 protein gets one entry after TCRdb re-called the multiplex PCR reads with MiXCR. Here the sample spans 500,000 to 650,000 distinct CDR3 sequences, 40% to 50% being singletons. Sequencing was performed on peripheral blood or thyroid tissue (not recorded which). The receptors here all came from an adult woman with Graves' disease, either hyperthyroidism or ophthalmopathy (not recorded which).

In its sample, this clonotype was seen many times. The chain combines TRBV20-1 with TRBJ2-2, with a tentative D call TRBD2 (6 bases). Per germline, CDR1 DFQATT and CDR2 SNEGSKA (reference sequence). V lost 3 bases to trimming and J lost 4 bases, with 15 bases between them. This CDR3 is 15 amino acids long. The CDR3 region is CSASGSGLPTGELFF. As DNA, the CDR3 is TGCAGTGCTAGTGGAAGCGGACTACCCACCGGGGAGCTGTTTTTT.

This clonotype was counted between two and nine times. CDR3 nucleotides: TGTGCCAGCAGTTTAAAGGGACAGGGGGCTCTCGAGCAGTACTTC. Translation: CASSLKGQGALEQYF. This chain connects TRBV12-3 or TRBV12-4 to TRBJ2-7; 12 nucleotides line up with TRBD1. The trim removed 2 bases at V and 6 bases at J, leaving 5 bases unmatched. The CDR3 has 15 amino acids.

This clonotype was detected only once. The CDR3 spells CAISATSVLFYGYTF. The CDR3 DNA reads as TGTGCCATCAGTGCCACTTCCGTTCTCTTCTATGGCTACACCTTC. The gene calls are TRBV10-3 and TRBJ1-2; no clear D. This CDR3 has 15 amino acids. CDR1 is ENHRY, CDR2 SYGVKD, per germline. The V and J ends lost 4 bases and 4 bases respectively, with 16 bases between them.

This rearrangement joins TRBV7-9 to TRBJ2-5; no clear D. Trimming left V 10 bases short and J 1 base short, with 10 bases between. CDR1 is SEHNR, CDR2 FQNEAQ, per germline (reference sequence). The CDR3 is made up of 12 amino acids. CDR3 in DNA: TGTGCCACCGTCGTGGGCCAAGAGACCCAGTACTTC. Translating gives CATVVGQETQYF.

About this clonotype: The DNA is left out, because the CDR3 cannot be placed on it with certainty; the CDR3 is given as TCRdb lists it. CDR3 protein: CSVDFGAGELFF. V usage is TRBV29-1 and J usage is TRBJ2-2. Germline loops: CDR1 SQVTM, CDR2 ANQGSEA. The CDR3 sequence runs 12 residues, both termini included.

This clonotype was recorded many times. The chain uses TRBV4-3 and TRBJ1-1, with 9 bases fitting TRBD1. The CDR3 extends over 16 amino acids. CDR1 and CDR2 (germline): LGHNA, YSLEER. The J segment lost 2 bases and the V segment lost 1 base, leaving 5 bases of the junction unmatched. The DNA of the CDR3 is TGCGCCAGCAGCCAAGTCCCGGGACAGGGAAACACTGAAGCTTTCTTT. Translation: CASSQVPGQGNTEAFF.

The chain employs TRBV5-6 and TRBJ1-1; the D gene is possibly TRBD1 (5 bases). Germline V lookup: CDR1 SGHDT, CDR2 YYEEEE. V was trimmed by 4 bases and J by 1 base, leaving 14 bases between them. The CDR3 runs 15 residues. The CDR3, as DNA: TGTGCCAGCAGCCCACAGGACACTTGGAACACTGAAGCTTTCTTT. Translation gives CASSPQDTWNTEAFF.

J is TRBJ2-3 and V is TRBV29-1; D gene uncertain. The CDR3 length is 10 residues. With 4 bases removed from V and 4 bases from J, the gap between germline ends came to 3 bases. CDR1 and CDR2 (germline): SQVTM, ANQGSEA. The CDR3 coding sequence is TGCAGCGTTGTGGCAGATACGCAGTATTTT. It translates to CSVVADTQYF.

The chain couples TRBV20-1 to TRBJ2-7, with 10 bases identical to TRBD2. Germline CDR1 reads DFQATT; CDR2 reads SNEGSKA (reference sequence). The CDR3 runs 13 residues. V shed 6 bases, J shed 3 bases, and the junction held 5 bases outside the gene matches. The CDR3 DNA sequence: TGCAGTGCATACAGGACTAGCGGCTACGAGCAGTACTTC. This translates into CSAYRTSGYEQYF.

This clonotype has at least ten counts. The genes are TRBV7-2 and TRBJ1-2; D not certain. Per germline, CDR1 SGHTA and CDR2 FQGNSA. The V end was cut by 1 base, the J end by 3 bases, with 12 bases between. The CDR3 has 15 residues. The CDR3 sequence is CASSLVSIGDYGYTF. CDR3 DNA sequence: TGTGCCAGCAGCTTAGTTTCCATTGGGGACTATGGCTACACCTTC.